The 28 T cell receptor beta chains below were found in one sample sequenced in a study of PD-1 and CTLA-4 blockade in melanoma. Assay: immunoSEQ multiplex PCR; the TCRdb copy retains only in-frame clones and omits some. The table includes roughly 30,000 clones, around 93% detected once. The sequencing here drew on CD8+ T cells from peripheral blood, taken from a patient given anti-PD-1 treatment. The receptors were gathered from a human donor with melanoma.

For the CDR3, the DNA is TGTGCCTGGAGCGGGGGACCAAACGAGCAGTACTTC. Residues: CAWSGGPNEQYF. The chain recombines TRBV30 with TRBJ2-7; D is perhaps TRBD2 (6 bases). In germline, CDR1 is GTSNPN, CDR2 SVGIG (reference sequence). This CDR3 has 12 amino acids. The ends were cut back, 3 bases at V and 5 bases at J, with 11 bases in the middle.

This chain connects TRBV7-8 to TRBJ2-1; D call uncertain. This CDR3 is 13 amino acids long. Germline V CDR1 and CDR2: SGHVS, FQNEAQ. The V end was cut by 5 bases, the J end by 0 bases, with 5 bases between. The CDR3 region has the DNA TGTGCCAGCAGCACTATCTCCTACAATGAGCAGTTCTTC. Its translation: CASSTISYNEQFF.

The V and J genes are TRBV5-1 and TRBJ1-1; weak D call: TRBD1 (6 bases). CDR3 size: 13 residues. Germline V gene sequence: CDR1 SGHRS, CDR2 YFSETQ. The V and J ends lost 4 bases and 1 base respectively, with 8 bases between them. The CDR3 DNA sequence: TGCGCCAGCAGCGCGGGACAGAACACTGAAGCTTTCTTT. This codes for CASSAGQNTEAFF.

The genes are TRBV6-6 and TRBJ1-2, with D perhaps TRBD1 (6 bases). Germline loops: CDR1 MNHNY, CDR2 SVGAGI (reference sequence). CDR3 length equals 12 residues. Trimming left V 7 bases short and J 8 bases short, with 14 bases between. The CDR3: CASIGGTGGYTF. The CDR3 coding sequence is TGTGCCAGCATAGGGGGGACGGGCGGCTACACCTTC.

The chain recombines TRBV4-1 with TRBJ1-2, with unresolved D. The V gene's germline CDR1 is MGHRA and CDR2 YSYEKL. The CDR3 contains 15 residues. Trimming shortened V by 0 bases and J by 5 bases, and 13 bases separated the two germline ends. The CDR3 here is CASSQDPGPAYGYTF. In DNA, the CDR3 is TGCGCCAGCAGCCAAGATCCCGGGCCAGCGTATGGCTACACCTTC.

This chain connects TRBV27 to TRBJ2-1, with TRBD1 as a possible D gene (5 bases). V gave up 4 bases and J gave up 7 bases, with 14 bases separating them. CDR3 size: 14 residues. CDR1 and CDR2 (germline): MNHEY, SMNVEV (reference sequence). The CDR3 loop reads CASSSRQRSNEQFF. The CDR3 region has the DNA TGTGCCAGCAGTTCCCGACAGAGGTCTAATGAGCAGTTCTTC.

The V and J genes are TRBV3-1 (or the pseudogene TRBV3-2) and TRBJ1-1, with D maybe TRBD1 (6 bases). This CDR3 spans 13 amino acids. Germline V gene lookup returns CDR1 LGHDT and CDR2 YNNKEL (reference sequence). Trimming stripped 9 bases from V and 5 bases from J, with 16 bases between. CDR3 loop: CASRLQGETEAFF. As DNA, the CDR3 is TGTGCCAGTAGGCTACAGGGAGAAACTGAAGCTTTCTTT.

CDR3 sequence reads: CASSPRGTEGYTF. CDR3 DNA: TGTGCCAGCAGCCCCAGGGGGACGGAAGGCTACACCTTC. V and J are TRBV5-4 and TRBJ1-2, with TRBD1 identical over 7 bases. The ends lost 4 bases at V and 8 bases at J; junction bases unmatched: 8. The germline V gene has CDR1 SGHNT and CDR2 YYREEE (reference sequence). This CDR3 spans 13 amino acids.

The chain uses TRBV6-5 and TRBJ2-3, with D perhaps assigned TRBD1 or TRBD2 (5 bases each). Trimming shortened V by 0 bases and J by 6 bases, and 7 bases separated the two germline ends. The CDR3 is 13 residues long. Germline CDR1 and CDR2: MNHEY and SVGAGI. The DNA of the CDR3 is TGTGCCAGCAGTTACTCGGGGGTGGATACGCAGTATTTT. Translation gives CASSYSGVDTQYF.

This sequence joins TRBV27 and TRBJ2-2; D unclear. Germline lookup yields CDR1 MNHEY and CDR2 SMNVEV (reference sequence). The CDR3 extends over 12 amino acids. The germline V and J ends were trimmed by 5 bases and 3 bases, with 4 bases remaining between them. CDR3 region: CASSPYTGELFF. The CDR3 DNA is TGTGCCAGCAGTCCCTACACCGGGGAGCTGTTTTTT.

This clone was detected only once. The V gene is TRBV28, the J gene TRBJ1-1; perhaps TRBD1 as D (6 bases). Looked up from germline, CDR1 is MDHEN and CDR2 is SYDVKM. CDR3 length equals 15 residues. V lost 6 bases, J lost 4 bases, and 18 bases lay in between. The CDR3: CASSHMGGASTEAFF. For the CDR3, the DNA is TGTGCCAGCAGCCATATGGGGGGGGCGAGCACTGAAGCTTTCTTT.

The rearrangement uses TRBV11-2 and TRBJ2-1; tentatively, D is TRBD2 (5 bases). Trimming took off 5 bases at V and 12 bases at J, with 14 bases between the two ends. Per the germline V gene, CDR1 is SGHAT and CDR2 is FQNNGV. The CDR3 covers 12 residues. CDR3 protein: CASSLSGSGQFF. DNA of the CDR3: TGTGCCAGCAGCCTTTCTGGGAGCGGGCAGTTCTTC.

The chain combines TRBV3-1 (or the pseudogene TRBV3-2) with TRBJ2-1; 10 nucleotides align to TRBD1. Germline V CDR1 and CDR2: LGHDT, YNNKEL (reference sequence). J was trimmed by 2 bases and V by 4 bases; bases with no gene match: 5. The CDR3 consists of 16 residues. CDR3 in DNA: TGTGCCAGCAGCCCTAGGACAGGGGGGACCTACAATGAGCAGTTCTTC. Protein product: CASSPRTGGTYNEQFF.

The genes are TRBV10-2 and TRBJ1-6; D gene unclear. V was pared by 8 bases and J by 6 bases, with 17 bases between. CDR1 is WSHSY, CDR2 SAAADI, per germline. The CDR3 has 15 residues. The CDR3: CASGDVSGANSPLHF. CDR3 nucleotide sequence: TGCGCCAGCGGCGACGTTTCAGGAGCTAATTCACCCCTCCACTTT.

This clone has a handful of counts. The chain links TRBV5-1 to TRBJ1-4; 8 nucleotides match TRBD1. The ends lost 4 bases at V and 4 bases at J; junction bases unmatched: 9. The germline CDR1 and CDR2 sequences are SGHRS and YFSETQ. CDR3 length equals 16 residues. CDR3 in amino acids: CASSEWIDRGNEKLFF. The CDR3 region has the DNA TGCGCCAGCAGCGAATGGATAGACAGGGGTAATGAAAAACTGTTTTTT.

The chain has TRBV7-6 and TRBJ2-1; 10 bases agree with TRBD2. The CDR3 sequence is 15 residues long. Germline values: CDR1 SGHVS, CDR2 FNYEAQ. Unmatched junction bases numbered 3, after V lost 1 base and J lost 6 bases. CDR3 protein: CASSLGLAGLNEQFF. DNA for the CDR3: TGTGCCAGCAGCTTAGGACTAGCGGGTCTCAATGAGCAGTTCTTC.

The gene calls are TRBV9 and TRBJ1-4, with TRBD1 as a possible D gene (5 bases). V dropped 5 bases and J dropped 8 bases, with 13 bases sitting between them. CDR1 and CDR2 from the germline V gene are SGDLS and YYNGEE. The CDR3 runs 13 residues. CDR3 nucleotide sequence: TGTGCCAGCAGACCGACCGGGGGAGAAAAACTGTTTTTT. Its translation is CASRPTGGEKLFF. The whole variable domain, filled in from reference TRBV9 and TRBJ1-4, reads DSGVTQTPKHLITATGQRVTLRCSPRSGDLSVYWYQQSLDQGLQFLIQYYNGEERAKGNILERFSAQQFPDLHSELNLSSLELGDSALYFCASRPTGGEKLFFGSGTQLSVL.

The V gene is TRBV4-2, the J gene TRBJ2-2; D is possibly TRBD1 (5 bases). The germline CDR1 and CDR2 sequences are LGHNA and YNFKEQ. The CDR3 runs 15 residues. Trimming took 0 bases from V and 7 from J, leaving 12 bases between them. CDR3 coding DNA: TGTGCCAGCAGCCAAGAGGCAGGGAACCACGGGGAGCTGTTTTTT. It is translated as CASSQEAGNHGELFF.

The chain joins TRBV12-3 or TRBV12-4 to TRBJ2-2, with D perhaps TRBD1 (5 bases). V shed 6 bases and J shed 6 bases, with 8 bases lying between them. CDR3 length: 12 amino acids. CDR3 nucleotides: TGTGCCAGCAGCCAGGGTGCCGGGGAGCTGTTTTTT. It encodes CASSQGAGELFF.

This chain connects TRBV7-9 to TRBJ1-2, with a weak D call TRBD1 (5 bases). The CDR3 totals 16 residues. The germline V gene encodes CDR1 SEHNR and CDR2 FQNEAQ (reference sequence). Trimming removed 4 bases at V and 8 bases at J, with 23 bases between. The CDR3 sequence is CASSSPGSGKSEGYTF. CDR3 nucleotide sequence: TGTGCCAGCAGCTCCCCGGGGTCAGGGAAGAGCGAAGGCTACACCTTC. Filled out from reference TRBV7-9 and TRBJ1-2, the complete variable domain reads DTGVSQNPRHKITKRGQNVTFRCDPISEHNRLYWYRQTLGQGPEFLTYFQNEAQLEKSRLLSDRFSAERPKGSFSTLEIQRTEQGDSAMYLCASSSPGSGKSEGYTFGSGTRLTVV.

The V call is TRBV27, the J call TRBJ2-3, with D hard to call. V lost 0 bases to trimming and J lost 4 bases, with 5 bases between them. There are 13 residues in the CDR3. Germline V gives CDR1 MNHEY, CDR2 SMNVEV (reference sequence). CDR3 bases: TGTGCCAGCAGTTTATCGACCGCAGATACGCAGTATTTT. Amino acid sequence: CASSLSTADTQYF.

The chain has TRBV19 and TRBJ1-1, with 8 bases matching TRBD1. The CDR3 is 11 residues long. Per germline, CDR1 LNHDA and CDR2 SQIVND (reference sequence). The J segment lost 11 bases and the V segment lost 4 bases, leaving 3 bases of the junction unmatched. In DNA form, the CDR3 reads TGTGCCAGTAGTACTACAGGGGGGGCTTTCTTT. This encodes CASSTTGGAFF.

V is TRBV19 and J is TRBJ1-2, with a possible D match to TRBD1 (6 bases). The V and J ends lost 4 bases and 5 bases respectively, with 14 bases between them. Germline CDR1 is LNHDA and CDR2 is SQIVND (reference sequence). The CDR3 has 14 residues. The CDR3 DNA follows: TGTGCCAGTAGTAACGATACAGGGTATTATGGCTACACCTTC. Amino acids: CASSNDTGYYGYTF.

This clone is medium-sized (0.01 to 0.1%) within its sample. The V call is TRBV14, the J call TRBJ2-2; 7 bases line up with TRBD1. The germline CDR1 and CDR2 sequences are SGHDN and FVKESK. The CDR3 totals 16 residues. V trimming: 0 bases; J trimming: 5 bases; junction bases outside the gene matches: 6. The CDR3 coding sequence is TGTGCCAGCAGCCAAGAAGACAGGGACCGGACCGGGGAGCTGTTTTTT. The encoded protein is CASSQEDRDRTGELFF.

The chain uses TRBV24-1 and TRBJ2-2, with D tentatively TRBD1 (5 bases). Germline values: CDR1 KGHDR, CDR2 SFDVKD. V was clipped by 4 bases and J by 3 bases, with 8 bases between them. The CDR3 covers 14 residues. CDR3 region: CATSDMTDTGELFF. Here the CDR3 DNA reads TGTGCCACCAGTGACATGACAGACACCGGGGAGCTGTTTTTT.

The chain has TRBV27 and TRBJ2-7; tentatively, D is TRBD1 (6 bases). With 5 bases removed from V and 2 bases from J, the gap between germline ends came to 10 bases. The CDR3 loop spans 13 amino acids. Germline lookup yields CDR1 MNHEY and CDR2 SMNVEV (reference sequence). The DNA for the CDR3 is TGTGCCAGCAGTCTGAGACAGGCCTACGAGCAGTACTTC. This sequence encodes CASSLRQAYEQYF.

This clone was seen a handful of times. CDR3 residues: CASSQGSPGQGDVRQYF. The CDR3 DNA reads TGTGCCAGCAGCCAAGGATCTCCGGGACAGGGGGACGTTCGGCAGTACTTC. J is TRBJ2-7 and V is TRBV3-1 (or the pseudogene TRBV3-2); the match to TRBD1 covers 11 bases. Germline V gene sequence: CDR1 LGHDT, CDR2 YNNKEL (reference sequence). CDR3 length: 17 amino acids. V trimming: 1 base; J trimming: 9 bases; junction bases outside the gene matches: 14.

The count of this clone is one. The chain recombines TRBV27 with TRBJ2-7, with D unclear. This CDR3 spans 12 amino acids. Germline CDR1 MNHEY, CDR2 SMNVEV (reference sequence). Trimming pared 4 bases from V and 1 base from J, leaving 5 bases between. For the CDR3, the DNA is TGTGCCAGCAGTTCCTCATCCTACGAGCAGTACTTC. Translation: CASSSSSYEQYF.